A single sample gave rise to the 30 T cell receptor beta chains below, sequenced in a study of control samples from healthy donors and cancer patients (dated by TCRdb to the early 2020s). Preparation of the library involved the immunoSEQ multiplex PCR assay. TCRdb limited this immuneACCESS table to in-frame rearrangements with V and J called. A share of clones is missing; checked studies link under half to unresolved V genes, and the rest is unexplained. Recorded for this sample are some 87,000 clones; 91% of them occurred a single time. Clones ranked in the top ten supply approximately 14% of the sample. Material for sequencing was blood. Every receptor here comes from a man aged 25-40 years in good health.

This sequence joins TRBV7-3 and TRBJ2-5, with 9 bases identical to TRBD2. After removal of 2 bases from V and 5 bases from J, the junction contained 6 bases not matched to a gene. The CDR3 is made up of 15 amino acids. CDR1 SGHTA and CDR2 FQGTGA come from the germline V gene. In DNA, the CDR3 is TGTGCCAGCAGCTTAGCGGGGACTAGCTCCGAGACCCAGTACTTC. Protein: CASSLAGTSSETQYF.

The V gene is TRBV27, the J gene TRBJ2-1; TRBD1 might be the D (6 bases). Trimming pared 3 bases from V and 0 bases from J, leaving 21 bases between. CDR1 and CDR2 (germline): MNHEY, SMNVEV (reference sequence). The CDR3 is 19 residues long. For the CDR3, the DNA is TGTGCCAGCAGTTTTCGGCAGTATCTGCCGACAGGCTCCTACAATGAGCAGTTCTTC. Translation gives CASSFRQYLPTGSYNEQFF.

Points on this clone: The same CDR3 can be traced to other DNA sequences in this sample. The rearrangement links TRBV3-1 (or the pseudogene TRBV3-2) to TRBJ1-3; D uncertain. The V end was cut by 1 base, the J end by 8 bases, with 12 bases between. The CDR3 loop spans 14 amino acids. Germline CDR1 and CDR2: LGHDT and YNNKEL (reference sequence). Here the CDR3 reads CASSQVPVMDTIYF. CDR3 coding DNA: TGTGCCAGCAGCCAAGTGCCGGTCATGGACACCATATATTTT.

The gene calls are TRBV5-1 and TRBJ2-5, with 10 bases identical to TRBD1. Losses at the gene ends were 4 bases for V and 2 bases for J; bases not matched to a gene: 5. From germline, CDR1 is SGHRS and CDR2 YFSETQ. This CDR3 comprises 15 residues. CDR3 nucleotides: TGCGCCAGCAGCCCCCAGGACAGGGGGCAAGAGACCCAGTACTTC. This codes for CASSPQDRGQETQYF. The full variable domain, rest sourced from reference TRBV5-1 and TRBJ2-5, is KAGVTQTPRYLIKTRGQQVTLSCSPISGHRSVSWYQQTPGQGLQFLFEYFSETQRNKGNFPGRFSGRQFSNSRSEMNVSTLELGDSALYLCASSPQDRGQETQYFGPGTRLLVL.

The CDR3 DNA reads as TGTGCCAGCAGCGTAGCTGGGGGAAAACAGAGACTAGCGGAAAGCACAGATACGCAGTATTTT. Protein: CASSVAGGKQRLAESTDTQYF. The rearrangement uses TRBV9 and TRBJ2-3; 9 bases line up with TRBD2. The trim removed 0 bases at V and 0 bases at J, leaving 17 bases unmatched. Germline loops: CDR1 SGDLS, CDR2 YYNGEE. The CDR3 is 21 amino acids.

V and J are TRBV7-2 and TRBJ2-5; 7 nucleotides agree with TRBD2. V lost 3 bases and J lost 3; bases outside the gene matches: 7. The CDR3 loop spans 15 amino acids. The germline CDR1 and CDR2 sequences are SGHTA and FQGNSA. The CDR3 DNA sequence: TGTGCCAGCAGCTTGTCCGGGACTATCAAAGAGACCCAGTACTTC. This translates into CASSLSGTIKETQYF.

The chain combines TRBV12-3 or TRBV12-4 with TRBJ1-2; TRBD1 is a possible D gene (5 bases). CDR3 length: 13 amino acids. V lost 6 bases, J lost 5 bases, and 13 bases lay in between. The CDR3 protein is CASRRDGVYGYTF. The CDR3 coding sequence is TGTGCCAGCAGGCGGGACGGCGTTTATGGCTACACCTTC.

The chain couples TRBV4-3 to TRBJ2-3; 8 nucleotides line up with TRBD2. Germline lookup yields CDR1 LGHNA and CDR2 YSLEER. The ends lost 0 bases at V and 9 bases at J; junction bases unmatched: 14. CDR3 length equals 17 residues. CDR3 DNA: TGCGCCAGCAGCCAAGATCGCGGGGGGACCATAGCGGGCACGCAGTATTTT. This encodes CASSQDRGGTIAGTQYF.

This rearrangement joins TRBV28 to TRBJ1-5; 9 positions match TRBD1. The CDR3 runs 14 residues. V gave up 8 bases and J gave up 2 bases; unmatched junction bases: 4. CDR1 and CDR2 from the germline V gene are MDHEN and SYDVKM. The CDR3 spells CASRDRVGNQPQHF. CDR3 nucleotides: TGTGCCAGCCGGGACAGGGTAGGCAATCAGCCCCAGCATTTT.

The J gene is TRBJ2-3, the V gene TRBV4-2; D gene unclear. The ends were cut back, 8 bases at V and 1 base at J, with 13 bases in the middle. The germline gives CDR1 LGHNA, CDR2 YNFKEQ. The CDR3 totals 14 residues. The CDR3 coding sequence is TGTGCCAGCTCCCGGTTAGGTGGCACAGATACGCAGTATTTT. This gives the protein CASSRLGGTDTQYF.

This clone was found once. This rearrangement joins TRBV4-2 to TRBJ2-3; 12 bases are a match to TRBD2. CDR3 size: 18 residues. Germline assignment: CDR1 LGHNA and CDR2 YNFKEQ. The V and J ends lost 0 bases and 4 bases, in that order; junction bases with no gene match: 8. CDR3 sequence: CASSQEGRLAGGPDTQYF. The CDR3 DNA reads TGTGCCAGCAGCCAAGAGGGGAGGCTAGCGGGGGGGCCAGATACGCAGTATTTT.

V is TRBV28 and J is TRBJ2-7, with D perhaps matching TRBD1 (5 bases). This CDR3 region has 14 residues. The V gene's germline CDR1 is MDHEN and CDR2 SYDVKM. Trimming removed 5 bases at V and 1 base at J, with 12 bases between. The CDR3 region is CASSPDSPSYEQYF. DNA for the CDR3: TGTGCCAGCAGTCCCGACAGCCCATCCTACGAGCAGTACTTC. The full variable domain, its missing parts supplied by reference TRBV28 and TRBJ2-7, is DVKVTQSSRYLVKRTGEKVFLECVQDMDHENMFWYRQDPGLGLRLIYFSYDVKMKEKGDIPEGYSVSREKKERFSLILESASTNQTSMYLCASSPDSPSYEQYFGPGTRLTVT.

The chain has TRBV5-1 and TRBJ1-2; 10 bases are shared with TRBD1. The germline V gene encodes CDR1 SGHRS and CDR2 YFSETQ. V lost 4 bases, J lost 6 bases, and 15 bases stayed unmatched. The CDR3 runs 17 residues. The CDR3 protein is CASSLDPGQGSLHGYTF. Here the CDR3 DNA reads TGCGCCAGCAGCCTAGACCCGGGACAGGGGTCACTTCATGGCTACACCTTC. Full variable domain (remainder filled in from reference TRBV5-1 and TRBJ1-2): KAGVTQTPRYLIKTRGQQVTLSCSPISGHRSVSWYQQTPGQGLQFLFEYFSETQRNKGNFPGRFSGRQFSNSRSEMNVSTLELGDSALYLCASSLDPGQGSLHGYTFGSGTRLTVV.

This clone was seen once. J is TRBJ2-5 and V is TRBV5-6, with D unresolved. Per the germline V gene, CDR1 is SGHDT and CDR2 is YYEEEE. This CDR3 contains 12 residues. V gave up 0 bases and J gave up 9 bases, with 9 bases separating them. CDR3 amino acids: CASSLGGFPQYF. DNA of the CDR3: TGTGCCAGCAGCTTGGGTGGGTTCCCCCAGTACTTC.

The V gene is TRBV6-6, the J gene TRBJ1-4; 8 bases are shared with TRBD1. The V and J ends lost 0 bases and 8 bases, in that order; junction bases with no gene match: 8. The CDR3 runs 16 residues. CDR1 and CDR2 (germline): MNHNY, SVGAGI (reference sequence). The chain's CDR3 is CASSYSRGQGGEKLFF. In DNA form, the CDR3 reads TGTGCCAGCAGTTACTCGCGCGGACAGGGAGGGGAAAAACTGTTTTTT.

The V call is TRBV15, the J call TRBJ1-5; D is undetermined. Per germline, CDR1 LNHNV and CDR2 YYDKDF (reference sequence). Trimming took 0 bases from V and 2 from J, leaving 5 bases between them. This CDR3 is 14 amino acids long. CDR3 protein: CATSRDPGNQPQHF. CDR3 sequence (DNA): TGTGCCACCAGCAGAGATCCGGGCAATCAGCCCCAGCATTTT.

The chain couples TRBV7-9 to TRBJ1-1, with 8 bases aligning to TRBD1. Germline V lookup: CDR1 SEHNR, CDR2 FQNEAQ (reference sequence). The CDR3 is 13 residues long. The ends lost 1 base at V and 11 bases at J; junction bases unmatched: 6. CDR3 DNA sequence: TGTGCCAGCAGCTTAGGAGCAGGGGGCTGGGCTTTCTTT. Protein sequence: CASSLGAGGWAFF.

The chain joins TRBV19 to TRBJ2-2; TRBD1 matches at 9 bases. The CDR3 length is 16 residues. The ends lost 5 bases at V and 5 bases at J; junction bases unmatched: 9. The V gene's germline CDR1 is LNHDA and CDR2 SQIVND (reference sequence). The DNA for the CDR3 is TGTGCCAGTAGTTCCCAGGACAGGGGAGGGACCGGGGAGCTGTTTTTT. As protein: CASSSQDRGGTGELFF.

V usage is TRBV10-1 and J usage is TRBJ2-7, with a possible D match to TRBD2 (6 bases). Germline V lookup: CDR1 WNHNN, CDR2 SYGVQD (reference sequence). V lost 6 bases and J 5 bases, leaving 17 bases between the germline ends. This CDR3 is built from 14 residues. The CDR3 DNA follows: TGCGCCAGCAGACCCGGGACGCCGGGGGACGAGCAGTACTTC. Amino acids: CASRPGTPGDEQYF.

This chain joins TRBV24-1 and TRBJ2-5; weak D call: TRBD1 (5 bases). Trimming removed 0 bases at V and 5 bases at J, with 12 bases between. Germline lookup yields CDR1 KGHDR and CDR2 SFDVKD. This CDR3 contains 15 residues. The CDR3 coding sequence is TGTGCCACCAGTGATTTGGGGCAGGGTCTGGAGACCCAGTACTTC. Translation gives CATSDLGQGLETQYF.

V gene TRBV30 combines with J gene TRBJ1-1; the D gene is possibly TRBD1 (6 bases). Between the trimmed V and J ends, which lost 2 bases and 3 bases, there was a span of 16 bases. Per the germline V gene, CDR1 is GTSNPN and CDR2 is SVGIG (reference sequence). The CDR3 totals 15 residues. CDR3 nucleotide sequence: TGTGCCTGGAGTCCCGAGGGGGAGGTTTACACTGAAGCTTTCTTT. Translation gives CAWSPEGEVYTEAFF.

This chain joins TRBV19 and TRBJ1-2; TRBD1 matches at 8 bases. V shed 7 bases and J 7 bases; nucleotides not matched to a gene: 17. The CDR3 runs 16 residues. In germline, CDR1 is LNHDA, CDR2 SQIVND (reference sequence). The CDR3 here is CASTDRGQEKLRGYTF. The CDR3 nucleotides are TGTGCCAGTACCGACCGGGGACAGGAGAAGCTGCGTGGCTACACCTTC.

The V call is TRBV5-1, the J call TRBJ2-1; 12 nucleotides line up with TRBD2. CDR1 is SGHRS, CDR2 YFSETQ, per germline. This CDR3 is 17 amino acids long. The V segment lost 0 bases and the J segment 5 bases; nucleotides outside the gene matches: 6. This CDR3 is CASSLVPTSGGHNEQFF. CDR3 nucleotides: TGCGCCAGCAGCTTGGTCCCGACTAGCGGGGGCCACAATGAGCAGTTCTTC.

The chain has TRBV20-1 and TRBJ2-3; D gene uncertain. The V end was cut by 4 bases, the J end by 7 bases, with 9 bases between. Germline V CDR1 and CDR2: DFQATT, SNEGSKA (reference sequence). The CDR3 runs to 11 residues. CDR3 residues: CSAIRLNTQYF. In DNA form, the CDR3 reads TGCAGTGCTATACGCCTCAATACGCAGTATTTT.

The chain carries TRBV5-1 and TRBJ1-4; weak D call: TRBD1 (5 bases). CDR1 is SGHRS and CDR2 is YFSETQ in the germline V gene. The CDR3 spans 15 residues. The V end lost 4 bases, the J end lost 8 bases, and 18 bases lay between the germline ends. CDR3 sequence (DNA): TGCGCCAGCAGCCGCGGGGGAGAGTATCTCGAAAAACTGTTTTTT. This sequence encodes CASSRGGEYLEKLFF. The complete variable domain, with remaining parts taken from reference TRBV5-1 and TRBJ1-4, reads KAGVTQTPRYLIKTRGQQVTLSCSPISGHRSVSWYQQTPGQGLQFLFEYFSETQRNKGNFPGRFSGRQFSNSRSEMNVSTLELGDSALYLCASSRGGEYLEKLFFGSGTQLSVL.

The chain combines TRBV19 with TRBJ1-1; D possibly corresponds to TRBD1 (5 bases). The CDR3 totals 10 residues. CDR1 and CDR2 from the germline V gene are LNHDA and SQIVND (reference sequence). V was pared by 8 bases and J by 10 bases, with 11 bases between. In nucleotides, the CDR3 is TGTGCCAGTGGATTTAGGGGAGCTTTCTTT. This sequence encodes CASGFRGAFF.

V and J are TRBV19 and TRBJ2-1, with D perhaps being TRBD1 or TRBD2 (5 bases each). Germline-derived CDR1 and CDR2 are LNHDA and SQIVND (reference sequence). The CDR3 totals 16 residues. V was clipped by 3 bases and J by 8 bases, with 20 bases between them. CDR3 nucleotide sequence: TGTGCCAGTAGTATTGAGGGCAGGGCCTCCTCCGATGAGCAGTTCTTC. Translation gives CASSIEGRASSDEQFF.

The chain employs TRBV7-2 and TRBJ2-3; TRBD2 might be the D (6 bases). V gave up 10 bases and J gave up 3 bases, with 14 bases separating them. This CDR3 is built from 13 residues. In germline, CDR1 is SGHTA, CDR2 FQGNSA. This chain's CDR3 is CATQRRGTDTQYF. For the CDR3, the DNA is TGTGCCACCCAAAGGAGGGGAACAGATACGCAGTATTTT.

This clone was seen just once. DNA of the CDR3: TGCGCCAGCAGCTTGTCACGACCTGAACACGAGCAGTACTTC. Encoded protein: CASSLSRPEHEQYF. The gene calls are TRBV5-1 and TRBJ2-7; D gene ambiguous. Trimming stripped 1 base from V and 5 bases from J, with 13 bases between. The CDR3 loop spans 14 amino acids. Looked up from germline, CDR1 is SGHRS and CDR2 is YFSETQ.

J is TRBJ1-4 and V is TRBV20-1, with D unresolved. V lost 3 bases to trimming and J lost 11 bases, with 16 bases between them. This CDR3 comprises 13 residues. Germline CDR1 is DFQATT and CDR2 is SNEGSKA (reference sequence). The CDR3 nucleotides read TGCAGTGCTAGTAGGAGGGTGATTAGGAAACTGTTTTTT. Amino acid sequence: CSASRRVIRKLFF.